This T cell receptor (beta chain) is drawn from a study of shared clonotypes between healthy human individuals. Only CD45RO-negative cells positively selected for CCR7 counted as naive CD8 cells, so terminally differentiated effector memory CD45RA+ cells were excluded. The genomic DNA of each subset was split evenly across several immunoSEQ plates. The table came from immunoSEQ multiplex PCR; TCRdb's copy has only in-frame clones and leaves some out. The sample has roughly 2.1 million clones; 93% are singletons. Input material: naive CD8+ T cells from PBMCs. This sequence was found in a man aged 18 to 30 in good health. Some clones in this sample may be carry-over from other donors' samples.

The DNA of the CDR3 is TGTGCCAGCAGCTTAGAAAGGGGGAACACTGAAGCTTTCTTT. It is translated as CASSLERGNTEAFF. The rearrangement uses TRBV7-8 and TRBJ1-1, with D possibly being TRBD1 (5 bases). The CDR3 spans 14 residues. V was shortened by 1 base and J by 1 base, with 7 bases between the two germline ends. Germline values: CDR1 SGHVS, CDR2 FQNEAQ.